This passage covers 18 T cell receptor beta chains from one sample sequenced in a study of CD8+ T cells in alopecia areata. This sample's treatment: oral pan-JAK inhibitor, 5-10 mg twice daily. cDNA serving as the sequencing template came from extracted, reverse transcribed RNA. Repertoires were generated with immunoSEQ multiplex PCR, while TCRdb's copy carries only in-frame clones and drops some. The sample yields 80,000 to 100,000 clones, roughly 40% seen once. The sample here was CD8+ T cells sorted from blood, taken at week 24, from a patient treated with tofacitinib. The receptors originated from a human donor with alopecia areata.

A few counts support this clone. V usage is TRBV19 and J usage is TRBJ1-3; D is uncertain. Germline V gene lookup returns CDR1 LNHDA and CDR2 SQIVND (reference sequence). V lost 3 bases and J lost 1, with 4 bases in between. CDR3 length: 13 amino acids. CDR3: CASSMGSGNTIYF. CDR3 coding DNA: TGTGCCAGTAGTATGGGGTCTGGAAACACCATATATTTT.

The chain has TRBV4-1 and TRBJ2-5; 9 positions match TRBD2. The J call may be in error: the DNA end matches TRBJ2-7 better. The V gene's germline CDR1 is MGHRA and CDR2 YSYEKL. The CDR3 consists of 15 residues. The CDR3 DNA sequence: TGCGCCAGCAGCGAAGGACTAGCGTCCTCCTACGAGCAGTACTTC. Translated, it gives CASSEGLASSYEQYF.

There are a few counts of this clone. The gene calls are TRBV29-1 and TRBJ2-2, with D possibly being TRBD2 (5 bases). Germline values: CDR1 SQVTM, CDR2 ANQGSEA. V was pared by 6 bases and J by 1 base, with 9 bases between. The CDR3 sequence is 13 residues long. CDR3 protein: CSVVLGNTGELFF. In DNA form, the CDR3 reads TGCAGCGTCGTACTAGGGAACACCGGGGAGCTGTTTTTT.

This clone was detected only a few times. This chain connects TRBV29-1 to TRBJ1-2; 7 positions match TRBD1. V trimming: 4 bases; J trimming: 6 bases; junction bases outside the gene matches: 2. CDR3 length: 11 amino acids. CDR1 is SQVTM and CDR2 is ANQGSEA in the germline V gene. The CDR3 loop is CSVVTGHGYTF. The CDR3 coding sequence is TGCAGCGTTGTGACAGGGCATGGCTACACCTTC.

This clone was seen a single time. The J gene is TRBJ1-2, the V gene TRBV4-1, with a weak D call TRBD1 (5 bases). CDR1 and CDR2 (germline): MGHRA, YSYEKL. Trimming left V 1 base short and J 2 bases short, with 14 bases between. The CDR3 covers 16 residues. CDR3 sequence reads: CASSQVRPQGNYGYTF. In DNA, the CDR3 is TGCGCCAGCAGCCAAGTGAGACCCCAGGGAAACTATGGCTACACCTTC.

The chain uses TRBV25-1 and TRBJ2-7; 7 positions agree with TRBD1. With 7 bases clipped from V and 12 bases from J, the junction kept 9 bases outside the gene matches. This CDR3 comprises 11 residues. Looked up from germline, CDR1 is MGHDK and CDR2 is SYGVNS. CDR3 loop: CASKYYRGRYF. CDR3 in DNA: TGTGCCAGCAAGTACTACAGGGGAAGGTACTTC.

To note about this clone: An end of the junction does not agree with germline; a read error may underlie this. The sample contains more than one DNA sequence encoding this CDR3. CDR3 DNA: TGCAGCGTTCGGGACTCCAACAATGAGCAGTTCTTC. Translated: CSVRDSNNEQFF. V gene TRBV29-1 combines with J gene TRBJ2-1; possible D gene TRBD2, 6 bases. The CDR3 is 12 residues long. Looked up from germline, CDR1 is SQVTM and CDR2 is ANQGSEA.

The genes are TRBV29-1 and TRBJ1-2; D remains ambiguous. The ends were cut back, 4 bases at V and 7 bases at J, with 13 bases in the middle. Germline V gene lookup returns CDR1 SQVTM and CDR2 ANQGSEA. The CDR3 is 12 amino acids. The CDR3 region has the DNA TGCAGCGTTGCGAGTGAGGGCCGTGGCTACACCTTC. Its protein product is CSVASEGRGYTF.

The J gene is TRBJ1-2, the V gene TRBV29-1, with D uncertain. The germline V gene encodes CDR1 SQVTM and CDR2 ANQGSEA. The CDR3 totals 10 residues. Trimming left V 3 bases short and J 5 bases short, with 4 bases between. The CDR3 DNA reads TGCAGCGTTGATGATTATGGCTACACCTTC. Protein sequence: CSVDDYGYTF.

The chain employs TRBV13 and TRBJ2-1; TRBD2 might be the D (6 bases). The CDR3 is 15 amino acids. Germline V gene lookup returns CDR1 PRHDT and CDR2 FYEKMQ (reference sequence). V lost 2 bases, J lost 5 bases, and 13 bases lay in between. As DNA, the CDR3 is TGTGCCAGCAGCTTATTAGGGGACTTTAACAATGAGCAGTTCTTC. Its protein product is CASSLLGDFNNEQFF.

The chain is built from TRBV9 and TRBJ2-1, with a weak D call TRBD1 (5 bases). Germline V gene lookup returns CDR1 SGDLS and CDR2 YYNGEE. V was cut by 0 bases and J by 4 bases, with 14 bases left in between. The CDR3 consists of 16 residues. The CDR3, as DNA: TGTGCCAGCAGCGTAGCTGGTGGGGCAGGGTACAATGAGCAGTTCTTC. This translates into CASSVAGGAGYNEQFF.

This rearrangement joins TRBV29-1 to TRBJ2-2; D remains unclear. CDR1 and CDR2 (germline): SQVTM, ANQGSEA. Trimming took off 5 bases at V and 2 bases at J, with 6 bases between the two ends. CDR3 length equals 12 residues. The CDR3 is CSVFRNTGELFF. The CDR3 DNA reads TGCAGCGTTTTCCGAAACACCGGGGAGCTGTTTTTT.

The rearrangement uses TRBV7-9 and TRBJ2-7, with D possibly matching TRBD1 (6 bases). Trimming took off 4 bases at V and 5 bases at J, with 15 bases between the two ends. This CDR3 is built from 14 residues. CDR1 SEHNR and CDR2 FQNEAQ come from the germline V gene (reference sequence). CDR3 amino acids: CASSSTQGRHEQYF. The CDR3 DNA reads TGTGCCAGCAGCTCGACCCAGGGGCGGCACGAGCAGTACTTC.

The V call is TRBV30, the J call TRBJ2-1; unclear D gene. Deletions cut 5 bases from V and 0 bases from J, with 8 bases between. CDR3 length: 13 amino acids. Germline lookup yields CDR1 GTSNPN and CDR2 SVGIG (reference sequence). In DNA, the CDR3 is TGTGCCTGGGTCTCGAGCTCCTACAATGAGCAGTTCTTC. This translates into CAWVSSSYNEQFF.

This chain connects TRBV10-3 to TRBJ2-7; 7 positions agree with TRBD1. The germline V gene encodes CDR1 ENHRY and CDR2 SYGVKD. The ends lost 2 bases at V and 5 bases at J; junction bases unmatched: 6. CDR3 length: 14 amino acids. CDR3 sequence: CAISEPDRDHEQYF. The DNA for the CDR3 is TGTGCCATCAGTGAGCCAGACAGGGACCACGAGCAGTACTTC.

This clone was seen a few times. This chain uses TRBV2 with TRBJ2-7; 9 nucleotides match TRBD2. Per the germline V gene, CDR1 is SNHLY and CDR2 is FYNNEI. V dropped 3 bases and J dropped 3; count of bases not matched to a gene: 6. The CDR3 length is 15 residues. In DNA form, the CDR3 reads TGTGCCAGCAGTGAGGTAGAGACTAGCGGCTACGAGCAGTACTTC. Amino acid sequence: CASSEVETSGYEQYF.

The chain links TRBV5-1 to TRBJ2-2, with D uncertain. The CDR3 has 14 amino acids. Germline V gene sequence: CDR1 SGHRS, CDR2 YFSETQ. V shed 0 bases and J shed 1 base, with 4 bases lying between them. CDR3 loop: CASSLERNTGELFF. The CDR3 DNA sequence: TGCGCCAGCAGCTTGGAAAGGAACACCGGGGAGCTGTTTTTT.

In this sample, this clone turned up once. Germline and junction disagree at one end, which may indicate a read error. This chain joins TRBV6-4 and TRBJ2-1, with D possibly TRBD2 on 5 matching bases. The CDR3 loop spans 15 amino acids. Germline CDR1 reads MRHNA; CDR2 reads SNTAGT. CDR3 protein: CANSAGENGPNEQFF. The DNA of the CDR3 is TGTGCCAACAGTGCCGGGGAGAACGGTCCCAATGAGCAGTTCTTC.